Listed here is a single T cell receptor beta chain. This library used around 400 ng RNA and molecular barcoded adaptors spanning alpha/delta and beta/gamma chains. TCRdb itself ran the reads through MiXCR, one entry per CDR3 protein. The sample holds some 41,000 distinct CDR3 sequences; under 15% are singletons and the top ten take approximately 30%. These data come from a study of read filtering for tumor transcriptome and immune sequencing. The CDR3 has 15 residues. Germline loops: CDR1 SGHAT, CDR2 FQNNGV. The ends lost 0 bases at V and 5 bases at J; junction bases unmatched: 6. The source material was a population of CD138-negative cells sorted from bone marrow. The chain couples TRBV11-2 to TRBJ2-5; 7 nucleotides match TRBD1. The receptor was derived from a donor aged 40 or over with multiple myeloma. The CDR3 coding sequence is TGTGCCAGCAGCTTAGAAGGTCAGGGGGTGGAGACCCAGTACTTC. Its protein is CASSLEGQGVETQYF.